This is a list of T cell receptor beta chains from one sample in a study of cytomegalovirus exposure and HLA in healthy donors. Profiled with immunoSEQ multiplex PCR; TCRdb holds only in-frame clones, not every one. Of 150,000 to 200,000 clones listed, roughly 75% were seen once; the top ten hold over 4%. Sequencing was done on a sample of PBMCs. Every receptor here comes from a male donor in good health and CMV-seronegative. Both conserved end residues are part of each CDR3. D genes are given only for firm matches. Clone sizes are given selectively: once, few, many, or a class where the clone is expanded.

>TRBD2|NA|TRBJ2-7|15|TRBV9
CASSSASGRAYEQYF
TGTGCCAGCAGCTCCGCTAGCGGGAGGGCCTACGAGCAGTACTTC
>NA|NA|TRBJ2-7|15|TRBV18
CASSQAPGVKGEQYF
TGTGCCAGCTCTCAGGCGCCGGGGGTAAAAGGCGAGCAGTACTTC
>NA|once|TRBJ2-6|16|TRBV4-2
CASSQGRGTGANVLTF
TGTGCCAGCAGCCAAGGAAGGGGCACTGGGGCCAACGTCCTGACTTTC
>TRBD1|NA|TRBJ2-7|15|TRBV9
CASSPGWDRTYEQYF
TGTGCCAGCAGCCCAGGGTGGGACAGAACCTACGAGCAGTACTTC
>NA|NA|TRBJ1-1|15|TRBV5-6
CASSPGYSLNTEAFF
TGTGCCAGCAGCCCCGGATACAGCCTGAACACTGAAGCTTTCTTT
>NA|NA|TRBJ2-7|15|TRBV4-3
CASSQGAGLVYEQYF
TGCGCCAGCAGCCAAGGGGCAGGTTTGGTCTACGAGCAGTACTTC
>NA|NA|TRBJ2-7|13|TRBV5-4
CASSGTLPYEQYF
TGTGCCAGCAGCGGGACACTACCCTACGAGCAGTACTTC
>NA|NA|TRBJ2-1|15|TRBV5-4
CASSPAGTRNDEQFF
TGTGCCAGCAGCCCCGCCGGGACACGCAACGATGAGCAGTTCTTC
>NA|NA|TRBJ2-7|11|TRBV28
CASSLGHEQYF
TGTGCCAGCAGTTTAGGGCACGAGCAGTACTTC
>TRBD1|NA|TRBJ1-1|15|TRBV7-3
CASSWTGAQNTEAFF
TGTGCCAGCAGCTGGACAGGAGCCCAGAACACTGAAGCTTTCTTT
>TRBD1|NA|TRBJ1-2|12|TRBV2
CASKRDRGTYTF
TGTGCCAGCAAGCGGGACAGGGGTACCTACACCTTC
>NA|NA|TRBJ1-1|15|TRBV7-3
CASSAAGDMNTEAFF
TGTGCCAGCAGCGCTGCCGGGGACATGAACACTGAAGCTTTCTTT
>NA|NA|TRBJ1-5|14|TRBV4-1
CASSQERGNQPQHF
TGCGCCAGCAGCCAAGAAAGGGGTAATCAGCCCCAGCATTTT
>TRBD1|NA|TRBJ2-1|16|TRBV10-3
CAISESGTGTYNEQFF
TGTGCCATCAGTGAGTCGGGGACAGGGACCTACAATGAGCAGTTCTTC
>TRBD2|NA|TRBJ2-3|18|TRBV11-3
CASSLGLAGGMVTDTQYF
TGTGCCAGCAGCCTGGGACTAGCGGGGGGGATGGTAACAGATACGCAGTATTTT
>NA|few|TRBJ1-2|13|TRBV6-1
CASTRGGRDGYTF
TGTGCCAGCACGAGGGGGGGGCGGGATGGCTACACCTTC
>NA|NA|TRBJ1-3|17|TRBV7-9
CASSLGRGPSSGNTIYF
TGTGCCAGCAGCTTAGGGCGGGGCCCTAGCTCTGGAAACACCATATATTTT
>TRBD2|NA|TRBJ2-1|15|TRBV6-6
CASRRDGGAYNEQFF
TGTGCCAGCAGGCGCGACGGGGGGGCGTACAATGAGCAGTTCTTC
>NA|NA|TRBJ2-1|12|TRBV7-2
CASRPTSNEQFF
TGTGCCAGCAGGCCGACTAGCAATGAGCAGTTCTTC
>TRBD2|few|TRBJ2-5|14|TRBV7-9
CASSLGGGIETQYF
TGTGCCAGCAGCTTAGGGGGAGGGATAGAGACCCAGTACTTC
>NA|NA|TRBJ2-7|15|TRBV4-2
CASSRATMGGYEQYF
TGTGCCAGCAGCCGGGCTACTATGGGGGGCTACGAGCAGTACTTC
>TRBD2|NA|TRBJ2-5|16|TRBV11-2
CASSLDRGLGRETQYF
TGTGCCAGCAGCTTAGATCGCGGACTAGGGAGAGAGACCCAGTACTTC